This T cell receptor beta chain was retrieved from a study of shared clonotypes between healthy human individuals. In its sample, this clone was seen a few times. The data were produced by immunoSEQ multiplex PCR, yet TCRdb's version contains in-frame clones alone and is incomplete. In the table there are approximately 480,000 clones, about 79% of which are singletons. Source material: PBMCs. The TCR comes from a woman aged 40 to 49 in good health. Some clones in this sample may be carry-over from other donors' samples.

The DNA of the CDR3 is TGTGCCAGCAGATCTACGGGACTCCAAAGGAATTACGAGCAGTACTTC. Translating it yields CASRSTGLQRNYEQYF. The rearrangement joins TRBV11-2 to TRBJ2-7; D is perhaps TRBD2 (6 bases). The ends were cut back, 6 bases at V and 4 bases at J, with 22 bases in the middle. Germline V lookup: CDR1 SGHAT, CDR2 FQNNGV. The CDR3 has 16 amino acids.